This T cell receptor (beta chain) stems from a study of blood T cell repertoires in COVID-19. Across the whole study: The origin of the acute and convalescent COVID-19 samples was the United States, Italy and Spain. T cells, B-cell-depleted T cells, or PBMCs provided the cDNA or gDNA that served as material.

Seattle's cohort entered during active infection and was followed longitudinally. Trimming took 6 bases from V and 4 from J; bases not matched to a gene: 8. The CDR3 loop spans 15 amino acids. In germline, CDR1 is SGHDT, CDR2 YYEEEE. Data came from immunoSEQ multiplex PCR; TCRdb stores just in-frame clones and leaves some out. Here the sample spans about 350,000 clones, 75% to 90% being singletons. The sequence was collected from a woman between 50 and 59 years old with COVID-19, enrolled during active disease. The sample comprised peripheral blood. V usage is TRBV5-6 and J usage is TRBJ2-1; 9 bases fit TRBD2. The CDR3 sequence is CASTDIAGAYNEQFF. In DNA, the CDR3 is TGTGCCAGCACCGATATAGCGGGAGCTTACAATGAGCAGTTCTTC.